These T cell receptor beta chains were read from a single sample in a study of CD8+CD57+ T cells in acquired aplastic anemia. MiXCR, applied by TCRdb to the reads, yields one record per CDR3 protein. The sample includes around 180,000 distinct CDR3 sequences, 55% to 70% of them seen just once. Sequenced material: sorted CD4+, CD8+, or CD8+CD57+ T cells (not recorded which) from PBMCs. The receptors here all came from a human donor in good health. Both conserved end residues are part of each CDR3. Fields, in order: J gene, CDR3 length, V gene, clone size, D gene, CDR3 protein, CDR3 DNA. A D gene is named only where the DNA matches it firmly. Clone size is not always given. Where it is, it says once, few, many or a class for expanded clones.

J gene: TRBJ1-6
CDR3 length: 15
V gene: TRBV20-1
clone size: NA
D gene: TRBD1
CDR3 protein: CSADRGRGGNSPLHF
CDR3 DNA: TGCAGTGCTGACAGGGGGCGAGGAGGAAATTCACCCCTCCACTTT

J gene: TRBJ2-7
CDR3 length: 13
V gene: TRBV20-1
clone size: many
D gene: NA
CDR3 protein: CSASLGSSYEQYF
CDR3 DNA: TGCAGTGCTAGCCTGGGGAGCTCCTACGAGCAGTACTTC

J gene: TRBJ1-2
CDR3 length: 13
V gene: TRBV29-1
clone size: NA
D gene: TRBD1
CDR3 protein: CSVTGAANYGYTF
CDR3 DNA: TGCAGCGTCACAGGGGCCGCTAACTATGGCTACACCTTC

J gene: TRBJ2-7
CDR3 length: 13
V gene: TRBV19
clone size: NA
D gene: TRBD2
CDR3 protein: CASSILWGGEQYF
CDR3 DNA: TGTGCCAGTAGTATTCTCTGGGGGGGCGAGCAGTACTTC

J gene: TRBJ1-5
CDR3 length: 14
V gene: TRBV24-1
clone size: NA
D gene: TRBD1
CDR3 protein: CATSDGQGDWPQHF
CDR3 DNA: TGTGCCACCAGTGATGGACAGGGGGATTGGCCCCAGCATTTT

J gene: TRBJ2-7
CDR3 length: 16
V gene: TRBV10-3
clone size: NA
D gene: TRBD2
CDR3 protein: CAISRGGAGTDDEQYF
CDR3 DNA: TGTGCCATCAGTAGGGGAGGGGCAGGGACGGACGACGAGCAGTACTTC

J gene: TRBJ2-1
CDR3 length: 15
V gene: TRBV5-6
clone size: many
D gene: NA
CDR3 protein: CASSSERTLYNEQFF
CDR3 DNA: TGTGCCAGCAGCTCCGAGCGGACCCTATACAATGAGCAGTTCTTC

J gene: TRBJ2-1
CDR3 length: 15
V gene: TRBV19
clone size: many
D gene: NA
CDR3 protein: CASSIVAGSYNEQFF
CDR3 DNA: TGTGCCAGTAGTATCGTTGCCGGTTCCTACAATGAGCAGTTCTTC

J gene: TRBJ2-7
CDR3 length: 14
V gene: TRBV20-1
clone size: NA
D gene: TRBD1
CDR3 protein: CSARKGDSAYEQYF
CDR3 DNA: TGCAGTGCTAGGAAAGGGGACAGCGCCTACGAGCAGTACTTC

J gene: TRBJ2-7
CDR3 length: 16
V gene: TRBV11-3
clone size: many
D gene: TRBD2
CDR3 protein: CASSSYSGRNPYEQYF
CDR3 DNA: TGTGCCAGCAGCTCTTATAGCGGGAGGAATCCCTACGAGCAGTACTTC

J gene: TRBJ2-1
CDR3 length: 15
V gene: TRBV5-1
clone size: NA
D gene: NA
CDR3 protein: CASSLQGSTYNEQFF
CDR3 DNA: TGCGCCAGCAGCTTGCAGGGGAGTACCTACAATGAGCAGTTCTTC

J gene: TRBJ1-2
CDR3 length: 14
V gene: TRBV9
clone size: NA
D gene: TRBD1
CDR3 protein: CASSVRQGNYGYTF
CDR3 DNA: TGTGCCAGCAGCGTACGACAGGGGAACTATGGCTACACCTTC

J gene: TRBJ1-5
CDR3 length: 15
V gene: TRBV10-2
clone size: NA
D gene: NA
CDR3 protein: CASSDFIPSNQPQHF
CDR3 DNA: TGCGCCAGCAGTGACTTCATACCTAGCAATCAGCCCCAGCATTTT

J gene: TRBJ2-1
CDR3 length: 17
V gene: TRBV7-8
clone size: NA
D gene: TRBD2
CDR3 protein: CASSLGTSGGTYNEQFF
CDR3 DNA: TGTGCCAGCAGCTTAGGGACTAGCGGGGGGACATACAATGAGCAGTTCTTC

J gene: TRBJ1-1
CDR3 length: 13
V gene: TRBV12-3/TRBV12-4
clone size: NA
D gene: NA
CDR3 protein: CASSVQQAYAAFF
CDR3 DNA: TGTGCCAGCAGTGTTCAACAGGCTTACGCAGCTTTCTTT

J gene: TRBJ2-3
CDR3 length: 13
V gene: TRBV13
clone size: many
D gene: NA
CDR3 protein: CASSLGLGDTQYF
CDR3 DNA: TGTGCCAGCAGCTTAGGCCTCGGAGATACGCAGTATTTT

J gene: TRBJ1-4
CDR3 length: 15
V gene: TRBV9
clone size: NA
D gene: NA
CDR3 protein: CASSEGVERAEKLFF
CDR3 DNA: TGTGCCAGCAGCGAGGGGGTGGAGAGGGCTGAAAAACTGTTTTTT

J gene: TRBJ1-2
CDR3 length: 14
V gene: TRBV10-1
clone size: NA
D gene: TRBD1
CDR3 protein: CANKLRDRSGGYTF
CDR3 DNA: TGCGCCAACAAACTCCGGGACAGGTCCGGGGGCTACACCTTC

J gene: TRBJ1-2
CDR3 length: 12
V gene: TRBV2
clone size: once
D gene: NA
CDR3 protein: CASSRQPYGYTF
CDR3 DNA: TGTGCCAGCAGTCGCCAGCCCTATGGCTACACCTTC

J gene: TRBJ1-3
CDR3 length: 13
V gene: TRBV20-1
clone size: NA
D gene: NA
CDR3 protein: CSARTLFGNTIYF
CDR3 DNA: TGCAGTGCAAGGACACTGTTTGGAAACACCATATATTTT

J gene: TRBJ1-6
CDR3 length: 16
V gene: TRBV7-2
clone size: NA
D gene: NA
CDR3 protein: CASGLVPGRTNSPLHF
CDR3 DNA: TGTGCCAGCGGCTTAGTTCCGGGGCGCACTAATTCACCCCTCCACTTT

J gene: TRBJ1-3
CDR3 length: 14
V gene: TRBV20-1
clone size: NA
D gene: NA
CDR3 protein: CSAKIAGSGNTIYF
CDR3 DNA: TGCAGTGCTAAGATCGCAGGGTCTGGAAACACCATATATTTT